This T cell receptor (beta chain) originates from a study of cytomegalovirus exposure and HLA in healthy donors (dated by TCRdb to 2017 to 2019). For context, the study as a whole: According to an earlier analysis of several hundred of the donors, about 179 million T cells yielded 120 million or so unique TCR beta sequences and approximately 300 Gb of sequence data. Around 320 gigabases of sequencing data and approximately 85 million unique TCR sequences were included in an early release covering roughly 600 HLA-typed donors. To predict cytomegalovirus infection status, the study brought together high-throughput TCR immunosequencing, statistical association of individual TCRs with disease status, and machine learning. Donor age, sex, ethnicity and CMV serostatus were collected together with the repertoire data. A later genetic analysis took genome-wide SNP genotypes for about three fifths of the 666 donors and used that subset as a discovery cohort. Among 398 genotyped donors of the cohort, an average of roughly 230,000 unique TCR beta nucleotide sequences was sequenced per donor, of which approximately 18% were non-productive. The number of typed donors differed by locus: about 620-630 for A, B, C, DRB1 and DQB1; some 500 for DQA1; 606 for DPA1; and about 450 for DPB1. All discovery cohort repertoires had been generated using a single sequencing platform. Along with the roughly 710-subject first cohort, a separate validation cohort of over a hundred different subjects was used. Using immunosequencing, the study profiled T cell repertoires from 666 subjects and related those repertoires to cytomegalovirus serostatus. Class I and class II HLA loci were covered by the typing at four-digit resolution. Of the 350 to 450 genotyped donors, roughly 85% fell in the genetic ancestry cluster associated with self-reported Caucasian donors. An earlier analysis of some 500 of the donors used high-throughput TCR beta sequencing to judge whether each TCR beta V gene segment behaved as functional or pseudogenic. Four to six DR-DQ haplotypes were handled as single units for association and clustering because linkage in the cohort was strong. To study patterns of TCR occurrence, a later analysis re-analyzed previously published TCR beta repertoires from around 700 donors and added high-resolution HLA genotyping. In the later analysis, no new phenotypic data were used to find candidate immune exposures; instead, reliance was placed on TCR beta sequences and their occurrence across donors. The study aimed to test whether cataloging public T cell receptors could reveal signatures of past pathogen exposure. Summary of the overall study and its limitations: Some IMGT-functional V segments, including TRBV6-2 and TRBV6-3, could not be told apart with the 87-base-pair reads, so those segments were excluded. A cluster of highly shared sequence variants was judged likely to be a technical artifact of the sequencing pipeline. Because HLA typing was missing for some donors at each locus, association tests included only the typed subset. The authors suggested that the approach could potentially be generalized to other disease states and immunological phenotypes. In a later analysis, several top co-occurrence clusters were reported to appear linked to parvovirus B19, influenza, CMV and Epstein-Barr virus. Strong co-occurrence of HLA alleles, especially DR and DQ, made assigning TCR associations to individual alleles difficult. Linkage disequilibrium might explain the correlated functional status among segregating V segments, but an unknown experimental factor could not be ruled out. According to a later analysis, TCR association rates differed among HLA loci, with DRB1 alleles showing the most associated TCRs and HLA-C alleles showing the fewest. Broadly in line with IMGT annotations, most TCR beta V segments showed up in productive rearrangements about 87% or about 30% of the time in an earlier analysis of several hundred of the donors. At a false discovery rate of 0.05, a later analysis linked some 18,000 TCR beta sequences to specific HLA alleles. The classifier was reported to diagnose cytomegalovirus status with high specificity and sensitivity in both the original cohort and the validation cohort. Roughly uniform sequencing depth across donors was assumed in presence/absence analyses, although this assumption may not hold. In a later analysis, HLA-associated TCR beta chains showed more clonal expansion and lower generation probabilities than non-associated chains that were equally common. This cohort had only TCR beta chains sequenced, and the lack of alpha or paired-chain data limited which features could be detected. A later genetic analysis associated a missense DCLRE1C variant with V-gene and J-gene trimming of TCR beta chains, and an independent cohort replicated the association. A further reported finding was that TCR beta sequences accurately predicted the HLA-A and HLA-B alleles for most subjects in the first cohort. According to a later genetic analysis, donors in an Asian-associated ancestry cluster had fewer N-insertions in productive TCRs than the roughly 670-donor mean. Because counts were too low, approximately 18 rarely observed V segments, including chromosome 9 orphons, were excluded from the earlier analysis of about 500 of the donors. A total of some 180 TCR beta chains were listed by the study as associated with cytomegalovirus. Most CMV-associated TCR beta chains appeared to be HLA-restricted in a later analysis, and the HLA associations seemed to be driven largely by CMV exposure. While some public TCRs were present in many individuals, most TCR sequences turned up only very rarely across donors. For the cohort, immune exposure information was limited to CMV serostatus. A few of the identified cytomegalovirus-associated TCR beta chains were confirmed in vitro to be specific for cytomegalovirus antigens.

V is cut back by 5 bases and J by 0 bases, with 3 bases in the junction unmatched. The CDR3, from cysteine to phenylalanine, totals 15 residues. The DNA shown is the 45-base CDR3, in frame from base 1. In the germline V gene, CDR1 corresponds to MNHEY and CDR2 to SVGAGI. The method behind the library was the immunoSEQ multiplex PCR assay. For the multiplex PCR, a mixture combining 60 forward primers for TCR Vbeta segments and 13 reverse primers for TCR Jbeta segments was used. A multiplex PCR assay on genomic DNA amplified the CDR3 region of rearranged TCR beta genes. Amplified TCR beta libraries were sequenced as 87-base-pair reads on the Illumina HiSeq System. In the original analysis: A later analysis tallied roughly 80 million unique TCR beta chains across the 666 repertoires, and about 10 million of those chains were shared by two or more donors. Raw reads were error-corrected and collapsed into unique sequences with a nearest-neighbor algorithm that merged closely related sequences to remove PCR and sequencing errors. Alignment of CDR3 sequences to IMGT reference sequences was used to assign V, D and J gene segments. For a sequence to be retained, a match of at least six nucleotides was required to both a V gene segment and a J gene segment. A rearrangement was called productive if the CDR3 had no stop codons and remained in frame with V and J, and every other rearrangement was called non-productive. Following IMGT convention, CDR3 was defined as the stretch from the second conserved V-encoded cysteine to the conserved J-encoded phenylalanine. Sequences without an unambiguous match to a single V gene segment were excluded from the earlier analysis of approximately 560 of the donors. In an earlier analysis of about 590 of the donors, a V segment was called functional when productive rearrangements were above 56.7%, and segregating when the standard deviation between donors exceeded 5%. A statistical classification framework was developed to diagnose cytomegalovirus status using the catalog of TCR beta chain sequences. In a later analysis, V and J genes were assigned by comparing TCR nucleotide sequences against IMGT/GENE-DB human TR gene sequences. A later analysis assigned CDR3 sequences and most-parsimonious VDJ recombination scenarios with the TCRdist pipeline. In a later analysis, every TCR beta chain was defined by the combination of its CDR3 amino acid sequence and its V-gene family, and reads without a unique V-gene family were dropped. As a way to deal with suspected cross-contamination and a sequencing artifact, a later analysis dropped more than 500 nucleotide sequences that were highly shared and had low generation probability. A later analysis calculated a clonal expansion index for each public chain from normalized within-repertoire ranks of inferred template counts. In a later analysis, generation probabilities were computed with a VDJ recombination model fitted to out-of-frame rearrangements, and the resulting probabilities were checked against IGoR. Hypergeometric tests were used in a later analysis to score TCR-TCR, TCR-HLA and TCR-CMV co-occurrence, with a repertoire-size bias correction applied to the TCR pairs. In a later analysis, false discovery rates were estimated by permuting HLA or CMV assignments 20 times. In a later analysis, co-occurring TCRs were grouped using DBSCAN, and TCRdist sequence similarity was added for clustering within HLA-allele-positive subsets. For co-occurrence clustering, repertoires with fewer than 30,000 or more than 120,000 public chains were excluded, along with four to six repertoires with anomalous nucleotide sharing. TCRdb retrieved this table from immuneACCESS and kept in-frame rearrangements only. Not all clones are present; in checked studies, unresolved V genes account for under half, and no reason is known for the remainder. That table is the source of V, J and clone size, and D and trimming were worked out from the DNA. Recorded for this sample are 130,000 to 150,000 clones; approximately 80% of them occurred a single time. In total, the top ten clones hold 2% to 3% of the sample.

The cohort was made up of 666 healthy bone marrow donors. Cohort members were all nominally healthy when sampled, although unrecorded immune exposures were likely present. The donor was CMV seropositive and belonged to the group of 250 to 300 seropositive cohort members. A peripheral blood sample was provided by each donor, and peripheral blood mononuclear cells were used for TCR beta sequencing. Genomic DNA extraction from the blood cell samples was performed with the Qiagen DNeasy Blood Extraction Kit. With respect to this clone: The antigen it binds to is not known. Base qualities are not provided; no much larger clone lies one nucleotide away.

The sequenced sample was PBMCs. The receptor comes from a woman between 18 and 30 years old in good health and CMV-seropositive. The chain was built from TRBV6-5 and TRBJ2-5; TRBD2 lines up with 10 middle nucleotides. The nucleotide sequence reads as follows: TGTGCCAGCAGTACGGGGACTAGCGACCAAGAGACCCAGTACTTC. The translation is CASSTGTSDQETQYF.